This T cell receptor beta chain was recorded in a study of T cells in Graves' hyperthyroidism and ophthalmopathy (dated 2019 in TCRdb). Background on the whole study: Peripheral blood samples were taken at the time of initial diagnosis, prior to any treatment. After sampling, hyperthyroidism patients received methimazole starting at 30 mg daily, and ophthalmopathy patients received high-dose intravenous methylprednisolone. In addition, the study compared T-cell repertoires in thyroid tissue and in blood from about six Graves' hyperthyroidism patients. Prospective prediction of ophthalmopathy was tested in an independent validation cohort consisting of 18 hyperthyroidism patients and some 15 patients who later progressed to ophthalmopathy. TCR V-J signatures able to tell the groups apart were searched for in a discovery cohort of 90 to 100 patients, of whom fewer than 45 had Graves' ophthalmopathy and roughly 58 had stable Graves' hyperthyroidism. For training and testing, the 100 or so patients in the discovery cohort were randomly divided in a 7:3 ratio. TCR Vbeta CDR3 sequencing of approximately 140 peripheral blood samples (under 45 ophthalmopathy, about 74 hyperthyroidism and approximately 17 progressor patients) is reported in the paper.

Points on this clonotype: The clone's antigen remains unknown. The input lacks base qualities; no much larger clone sits a single base away.

As encoded in the germline V gene (reference sequence), CDR1 is LNHDA while CDR2 is SQIVND. The CDR3 covers 12 residues, taking in both the cysteine and the phenylalanine. Left in the record is the CDR3 DNA by itself, 36 bases read in frame from the first base. Trimming costs V 6 bases and J 4 bases, and their ends lie 10 bases apart. The TCR beta CDR3 regions were amplified from RNA transcripts. The first round of RT-PCR for the TCR CDR3 was performed with the HTBI primer set and the Qiagen OneStep RT-PCR kit. Libraries were constructed in a second round of multiplex PCR, after which size selection and purification were performed. The libraries were sequenced on an Illumina HiSeq2000 using paired-end 100 bp reads. The original pipeline was this. Raw data were processed with SOAPnuke, discarding reads with adapters, uncalled bases, mean Phred below 15, or no exact constant-primer or identifier match. COPE v1.2.5 was used to merge the high-quality paired reads, and each unique nucleotide sequence was defined as a clonotype. MiTCR v1.1 was used to align clonotypes to the IMGT TRBV, TRBD and TRBJ reference segments. The analysis included only V-J combinations with a frequency above 0.0001, which together covered 99.2% of the repertoires. The TCS score was defined as F50 (clonal expansion) divided by E x V (chaos), with BLOSUM62-based TCRdist calculated between CDR3 peptides within each V-J. Welch's t-statistics and random forest reduced around 510 V-J features to fewer than 15, which were used in a naive Bayes classifier (R e1071). TCRdb reran the public reads through fastp at Q25 and MiXCR, keeping productive beta chains. Merged by CDR3 protein, the rows form single entries marked with the most common genes and DNA. The V and J calls shown here were made by TCRdb, not taken from the authors' results. The table for this sample lists about 380,000 distinct CDR3 sequences; less than 15% of them were counted only once. The ten largest clones represent 20% of the sample.

The paper as a whole reports these results and caveats: Most expanded thyroid clonotypes (frequency above 0.001) were also detected in blood, suggesting blood repertoires may reflect thyroid immune responses. Ophthalmopathy was separated from stable hyperthyroidism by a 13 V-J signature model, with approximately 90% sensitivity and 81% to 82% specificity obtained in cross-validation and 80%/75% obtained in testing. In validation, progression to ophthalmopathy was predicted by the model with 70.59% sensitivity and about 72% specificity, a median of approximately 6.5 months before onset. No statistical method was used to fix the sample size in advance, and group allocation was not hidden from the investigators.

Hyperthyroidism patients were newly diagnosed, had a disease duration of under 2 months, and were aged 18 to 65 years. The study excluded patients with uncontrolled infections, other autoimmune diseases, pregnancy or lactation. Diagnoses were established on the basis of clinical symptoms, serum thyroxine and TRAb, thyroid ultrasound, and orbital computed tomography. Blood from progressor patients was drawn when they were first diagnosed with hyperthyroidism, before any ophthalmopathy symptoms appeared. PBMCs were separated from approximately 9.9 ml of fresh peripheral blood using Ficoll-Paque density gradient centrifugation. Progressor patients were first diagnosed with Graves' hyperthyroidism and then developed ophthalmopathy during follow-up. Total RNA was extracted using Trizol reagent, and RNA quality was assessed on an Agilent 2100 Bioanalyzer.

The specimen was blood. This TCR was sampled from a man younger than 40 with Graves' hyperthyroidism that later progressed to Graves' ophthalmopathy. The chain was built from TRBV19 and TRBJ2-7, with the D gene uncertain. The CDR3 region has the sequence CASSAEPYEQYF. The DNA sequence is TGTGCCAGTAGCGCAGAACCTTACGAGCAGTACTTC.